Each of the 19 T cell receptor beta chains below was sequenced from the same sample in a study of blood T cell repertoires in COVID-19. The data were produced by immunoSEQ multiplex PCR, yet TCRdb's version contains in-frame clones alone and is incomplete. Among about 260,000 clones listed, about 91% were seen once. The sample taken for sequencing was peripheral blood. The source is a person aged 18 to 30 with COVID-19, enrolled during active disease.

This sequence joins TRBV29-1 and TRBJ2-3; 10 bases align to TRBD2. After removal of 7 bases from V and 1 base from J, the junction contained 11 bases not matched to a gene. The CDR3 covers 16 residues. Germline V gene data show CDR1 as SQVTM and CDR2 as ANQGSEA. In nucleotides, the CDR3 is TGCAGCGCTAGGGATCAGCTAGCGGGGGGCACAGATACGCAGTATTTT. Its translation: CSARDQLAGGTDTQYF.

V is TRBV10-3 and J is TRBJ1-1; D is perhaps TRBD1 (6 bases). CDR1 and CDR2 (germline): ENHRY, SYGVKD. The CDR3 covers 13 residues. The V and J ends lost 6 bases and 6 bases respectively, with 14 bases between them. In DNA form, the CDR3 reads TGTGCCATCAGATTACAGGGATACGCTGAAGCTTTCTTT. Translating it yields CAIRLQGYAEAFF.

This chain links TRBV9 with TRBJ1-3; D gene uncertain. The CDR3 length is 16 residues. Trimming pared 1 base from V and 4 bases from J, leaving 15 bases between. The germline gives CDR1 SGDLS, CDR2 YYNGEE. Here the CDR3 DNA reads TGTGCCAGCAGCGTAAGCTACGGTGGAGGAGGAAACACCATATATTTT. It encodes CASSVSYGGGGNTIYF.

This chain joins TRBV9 and TRBJ2-4; TRBD1 matches 9 bases. V was clipped by 3 bases and J by 2 bases; unmatched bases: 9. The CDR3 runs 17 residues. Germline CDR1 SGDLS, CDR2 YYNGEE. The CDR3 loop is CASSGTGVGSTKNIQYF. The CDR3 bases are TGTGCCAGCAGCGGGACAGGGGTTGGATCGACCAAAAACATTCAGTACTTC.

The V and J genes are TRBV28 and TRBJ2-2; TRBD2 might be the D (6 bases). This CDR3 is 13 amino acids long. V dropped 5 bases and J dropped 12 bases, with 16 bases sitting between them. Germline V gene sequence: CDR1 MDHEN, CDR2 SYDVKM. Written as DNA, the CDR3 is TGTGCCAGCAGTCCACCGTTAGCGGTCCAGCTGTTTTTT. Translation: CASSPPLAVQLFF.

CDR3 protein: CATSDSPARPGQNQPGANVLTF. The CDR3 DNA reads TGTGCCACCAGTGATTCCCCGGCCCGACCGGGACAGAACCAACCTGGGGCCAACGTCCTGACTTTC. V and J are TRBV24-1 and TRBJ2-6, with 7 bases lining up with TRBD1. With 2 bases clipped from V and 2 bases from J, the junction kept 20 bases outside the gene matches. The CDR3 is 22 amino acids. Germline V gene data show CDR1 as KGHDR and CDR2 as SFDVKD.

V is TRBV5-1 and J is TRBJ2-5; a possible D gene is TRBD2 (7 bases). Germline CDR1 is SGHRS and CDR2 is YFSETQ. CDR3 size: 15 residues. Trimming pared 4 bases from V and 1 base from J, leaving 14 bases between. CDR3 sequence reads: CASSRGAERQETQYF. CDR3 DNA sequence: TGCGCCAGCAGCCGGGGGGCGGAACGCCAAGAGACCCAGTACTTC.

V and J are TRBV6-4 and TRBJ2-3; 10 nucleotides align to TRBD1. With 5 bases clipped from V and 1 base from J, the junction kept 3 bases outside the gene matches. There are 15 residues in the CDR3. Per the germline V gene, CDR1 is MRHNA and CDR2 is SNTAGT. The CDR3 region has the DNA TGTGCCAGCAGTCCCGGGACAGGGGGCACAGATACGCAGTATTTT. It yields the protein CASSPGTGGTDTQYF.

The chain couples TRBV7-9 to TRBJ2-7; the match to TRBD2 covers 8 bases. With 5 bases clipped from V and 3 bases from J, the junction kept 3 bases outside the gene matches. The CDR3 is 13 amino acids. The germline gives CDR1 SEHNR, CDR2 FQNEAQ (reference sequence). CDR3 bases: TGTGCCAGCAGCCCAGCGGGGGACTACGAGCAGTACTTC. Translated, it gives CASSPAGDYEQYF.

The gene calls are TRBV28 and TRBJ1-6; 7 positions match TRBD1. CDR1 and CDR2 from the germline V gene are MDHEN and SYDVKM. Trimming removed 2 bases from V and 13 bases from J; junction bases left unmatched: 11. CDR3 length equals 15 residues. The CDR3 nucleotides are TGTGCCAGCAGTTTAGGCCGGGACAGCATTTTGCCCCTCCACTTT. Residues: CASSLGRDSILPLHF. The full variable domain, rest sourced from reference TRBV28 and TRBJ1-6, is DVKVTQSSRYLVKRTGEKVFLECVQDMDHENMFWYRQDPGLGLRLIYFSYDVKMKEKGDIPEGYSVSREKKERFSLILESASTNQTSMYLCASSLGRDSILPLHFGNGTRLTVT.

This sequence joins TRBV9 and TRBJ2-7, with 7 bases lining up with TRBD2. In germline, CDR1 is SGDLS, CDR2 YYNGEE. The trim removed 3 bases at V and 1 base at J, leaving 10 bases unmatched. The CDR3 spans 16 residues. CDR3: CASSAGGGLGSYEQYF. DNA of the CDR3: TGTGCCAGCAGCGCAGGCGGCGGACTAGGGTCCTACGAGCAGTACTTC.

The genes are TRBV5-6 and TRBJ2-1; TRBD1 matches 10 bases. Germline V gene data show CDR1 as SGHDT and CDR2 as YYEEEE. This CDR3 is built from 16 residues. V lost 0 bases, J lost 10 bases, and 10 bases stayed unmatched. CDR3 protein: CASSLGGTGVDSEQFF. The DNA for the CDR3 is TGTGCCAGCAGCTTGGGCGGGACAGGGGTAGACTCGGAGCAGTTCTTC.

The chain is built from TRBV7-9 and TRBJ2-7; no definite D call. The V end was cut by 4 bases, the J end by 5 bases, with 12 bases between. The CDR3 is made up of 13 amino acids. CDR1 is SEHNR, CDR2 FQNEAQ, per germline (reference sequence). The CDR3 coding sequence is TGTGCCAGCAGCTGGGCCCCTGGTCACGAGCAGTACTTC. Its translation: CASSWAPGHEQYF.

The chain couples TRBV6-6 to TRBJ1-1; weak D call: TRBD1 (6 bases). V was pared by 7 bases and J by 1 base, with 10 bases between. CDR1 and CDR2 (germline): MNHNY, SVGAGI (reference sequence). The length of the CDR3 is 13 residues. Written as DNA, the CDR3 is TGTGCCAGCAAATACAGGGAGAACACTGAAGCTTTCTTT. Its translation is CASKYRENTEAFF.

The chain recombines TRBV19 with TRBJ1-6, with D perhaps matching TRBD1 (6 bases). V gave up 5 bases and J gave up 10 bases, with 12 bases separating them. CDR1 is LNHDA, CDR2 SQIVND, per germline (reference sequence). The CDR3 covers 13 residues. CDR3 loop: CASSGTGFSPLHF. The CDR3 DNA follows: TGTGCCAGTAGTGGAACAGGGTTCTCACCCCTCCACTTT.

The chain has TRBV4-2 and TRBJ1-2, with D tentatively TRBD1 (6 bases). The CDR3 is 16 residues long. Germline CDR1 LGHNA, CDR2 YNFKEQ. Trimming shortened V by 4 bases and J by 3 bases, and 18 bases separated the two germline ends. CDR3 protein: CASSPEGTPGHYGYTF. DNA of the CDR3: TGTGCCAGCAGCCCCGAAGGGACACCGGGGCACTATGGCTACACCTTC.

The chain links TRBV7-9 to TRBJ1-1; D gene ambiguous. The germline CDR1 and CDR2 sequences are SEHNR and FQNEAQ (reference sequence). V was clipped by 6 bases and J by 5 bases, with 16 bases between them. The CDR3 spans 14 residues. DNA for the CDR3: TGTGCCAGCAGTTCGCAGGTGCTGGCGACTGAAGCTTTCTTT. As protein: CASSSQVLATEAFF. Using reference TRBV7-9 and TRBJ1-1 for the parts outside the CDR3, the full variable domain is DTGVSQNPRHKITKRGQNVTFRCDPISEHNRLYWYRQTLGQGPEFLTYFQNEAQLEKSRLLSDRFSAERPKGSFSTLEIQRTEQGDSAMYLCASSSQVLATEAFFGQGTRLTVV.

V usage is TRBV27 and J usage is TRBJ1-5; 7 bases line up with TRBD1. Germline CDR1 and CDR2: MNHEY and SMNVEV (reference sequence). The V and J ends lost 5 bases and 7 bases, in that order; junction bases with no gene match: 5. The CDR3 is 13 residues long. CDR3: CASSQQGYQPQHF. The CDR3 nucleotides read TGTGCCAGCAGTCAACAGGGGTACCAGCCCCAGCATTTT.

This rearrangement joins TRBV12-3 or TRBV12-4 to TRBJ2-2; D is uncertain. This CDR3 is built from 13 residues. The V gene lost 6 bases and the J gene lost 6 bases, with 11 bases spanning the gap. CDR3 sequence (DNA): TGTGCCAGCAGCCTATACTTCGCCGGGGAGCTGTTTTTT. Translating gives CASSLYFAGELFF.